These 21 T cell receptor beta chains were all obtained from the same sample, sequenced in a study of blood T cell repertoires in COVID-19. Clones were sequenced by immunoSEQ multiplex PCR, and TCRdb holds only the in-frame ones, with some missing. The table lists over 250,000 clones, 80% to 95% of them singletons. Sequences were obtained from peripheral blood. The receptors originated from a woman younger than 45 with COVID-19, enrolled during active disease.

In its sample, this clone was seen a few times. The gene calls are TRBV7-9 and TRBJ1-1, with D perhaps TRBD1 (6 bases). The V and J ends lost 5 bases and 4 bases respectively, with 14 bases between them. The length of the CDR3 is 14 residues. Germline V lookup: CDR1 SEHNR, CDR2 FQNEAQ (reference sequence). The CDR3 reads CASSPDSTGTEAFF. The CDR3 DNA follows: TGTGCCAGCAGCCCGGACAGTACGGGCACTGAAGCTTTCTTT.

The rearrangement joins TRBV7-7 to TRBJ1-1; D ambiguous. The V end lost 3 bases, the J end lost 3 bases, and 8 bases lay between the germline ends. CDR1 and CDR2 from the germline V gene are SSHAT and FNYEAQ (reference sequence). CDR3 length: 13 amino acids. CDR3 region: CASSLAQDTEAFF. The CDR3 DNA sequence: TGTGCCAGCAGCTTGGCCCAAGACACTGAAGCTTTCTTT.

The chain recombines TRBV19 with TRBJ2-7; D may be TRBD2 (5 bases). Germline CDR1 LNHDA, CDR2 SQIVND (reference sequence). The V end was cut by 3 bases, the J end by 6 bases, with 12 bases between. The CDR3 spans 13 residues. For the CDR3, the DNA is TGTGCCAGTAGTATGGACTGGGCCACCGAGCAGTACTTC. This codes for CASSMDWATEQYF.

The chain uses TRBV5-6 and TRBJ2-1; 9 bases match TRBD2. Germline-derived CDR1 and CDR2 are SGHDT and YYEEEE. V shed 2 bases, J shed 7 bases, and the junction held 10 bases outside the gene matches. This CDR3 is built from 16 residues. The CDR3 here is CASSLLPGLAGNEQFF. The CDR3 DNA sequence: TGTGCCAGCAGCTTACTTCCGGGACTAGCTGGGAATGAGCAGTTCTTC. Variable domain in full (rest from reference TRBV5-6 and TRBJ2-1): DAGVTQSPTHLIKTRGQQVTLRCSPKSGHDTVSWYQQALGQGPQFIFQYYEEEERQRGNFPDRFSGHQFPNYSSELNVNALLLGDSALYLCASSLLPGLAGNEQFFGPGTRLTVL.

The V and J genes are TRBV27 and TRBJ2-1, with 8 bases fitting TRBD1. Germline-derived CDR1 and CDR2 are MNHEY and SMNVEV (reference sequence). The trim removed 11 bases at V and 8 bases at J, leaving 14 bases unmatched. The CDR3 is 14 amino acids. The CDR3 loop is CASRVAGGLDEQFF. The CDR3 DNA reads as TGTGCCTCGCGTGTAGCAGGGGGCTTGGATGAGCAGTTCTTC.

This sequence joins TRBV7-2 and TRBJ2-5; 8 positions match TRBD2. This CDR3 has 13 residues. Germline V CDR1 and CDR2: SGHTA, FQGNSA. Trimming at V came to 6 bases and at J to 4 bases, leaving 4 bases not matched to a gene. The CDR3 loop reads CASSYGLAETQYF. CDR3 in DNA: TGTGCCAGCAGTTATGGACTAGCAGAGACCCAGTACTTC.

This chain links TRBV3-1 (or the pseudogene TRBV3-2) with TRBJ1-1, with D unclear. Between the trimmed V and J ends, which lost 6 bases and 0 bases, there was a span of 11 bases. Germline loops: CDR1 LGHDT, CDR2 YNNKEL (reference sequence). CDR3 size: 14 residues. The CDR3: CASSYNTLNTEAFF. CDR3 coding DNA: TGTGCCAGCAGTTATAATACTTTGAACACTGAAGCTTTCTTT.

This chain links TRBV19 with TRBJ2-2; 7 bases align to TRBD2. CDR1 LNHDA and CDR2 SQIVND come from the germline V gene (reference sequence). CDR3 size: 16 residues. The V gene end was trimmed by 3 bases and the J gene end by 3 bases; junction bases not matched to a gene: 7. The CDR3 spells CASSINLGRDTGELFF. In DNA form, the CDR3 reads TGTGCCAGTAGTATTAACCTTGGGAGGGACACCGGGGAGCTGTTTTTT. The whole variable domain, filled in from reference TRBV19 and TRBJ2-2, reads DGGITQSPKYLFRKEGQNVTLSCEQNLNHDAMYWYRQDPGQGLRLIYYSQIVNDFQKGDIAEGYSVSREKKESFPLTVTSAQKNPTAFYLCASSINLGRDTGELFFGEGSRLTVL.

This rearrangement joins TRBV27 to TRBJ2-7; 7 bases align to TRBD2. This CDR3 has 14 amino acids. V gave up 4 bases and J gave up 4 bases; unmatched junction bases: 7. The germline V gene encodes CDR1 MNHEY and CDR2 SMNVEV (reference sequence). The CDR3 DNA sequence: TGTGCCAGCAGTTCCCTAGCGGAGAGTTACGAGCAGTACTTC. This codes for CASSSLAESYEQYF.

The chain couples TRBV6-1 to TRBJ2-7; D may be TRBD1 (6 bases). V lost 1 base, J lost 4 bases, and 14 bases lay in between. CDR3 size: 15 residues. Germline V gives CDR1 MNHNS, CDR2 SASEGT. The CDR3 sequence: CASSEEIWDTYEQYF. CDR3 DNA: TGTGCCAGCAGTGAAGAAATTTGGGACACGTACGAGCAGTACTTC.

The chain uses TRBV7-2 and TRBJ2-1; D is uncertain. Trimming took off 8 bases at V and 6 bases at J, with 14 bases between the two ends. In germline, CDR1 is SGHTA, CDR2 FQGNSA. The CDR3 has 13 amino acids. The CDR3 DNA follows: TGTGCCAGCGACTGGTCCCGTTCCAATGAGCAGTTCTTC. Translating it yields CASDWSRSNEQFF. Full variable domain (missing parts from reference TRBV7-2 and TRBJ2-1): GAGVSQSPSNKVTEKGKDVELRCDPISGHTALYWYRQSLGQGLEFLIYFQGNSAPDKSGLPSDRFSAERTGGSVSTLTIQRTQQEDSAVYLCASDWSRSNEQFFGPGTRLTVL.

The J gene is TRBJ2-1, the V gene TRBV2, with D uncertain. This CDR3 is 13 amino acids long. Germline V lookup: CDR1 SNHLY, CDR2 FYNNEI. With 1 base removed from V and 7 bases from J, the gap between germline ends came to 8 bases. The chain's CDR3 is CASSEESKNEQFF. CDR3 DNA sequence: TGTGCCAGCAGTGAAGAGAGTAAAAATGAGCAGTTCTTC.

This sequence joins TRBV14 and TRBJ1-1; 7 bases are shared with TRBD1. The ends lost 5 bases at V and 2 bases at J; junction bases unmatched: 8. Germline CDR1 and CDR2: SGHDN and FVKESK. The CDR3 runs 15 residues. Written as DNA, the CDR3 is TGTGCCAGCAGCTCGACAGGGATTGGAAACACTGAAGCTTTCTTT. This gives the protein CASSSTGIGNTEAFF. Filled out from reference TRBV14 and TRBJ1-1, the complete variable domain reads EAGVTQFPSHSVIEKGQTVTLRCDPISGHDNLYWYRRVMGKEIKFLLHFVKESKQDESGMPNNRFLAERTGGTYSTLKVQPAELEDSGVYFCASSSTGIGNTEAFFGQGTRLTVV.

The V and J genes are TRBV3-1 (or the pseudogene TRBV3-2) and TRBJ2-7; 10 nucleotides align to TRBD2. The CDR3 is 18 amino acids. V trimming: 4 bases; J trimming: 4 bases; junction bases outside the gene matches: 16. The germline V gene has CDR1 LGHDT and CDR2 YNNKEL (reference sequence). Here the CDR3 reads CASSPSSSGRAEGYEQYF. The CDR3 DNA reads TGTGCCAGCAGCCCATCTTCCAGCGGGAGGGCTGAGGGGTACGAGCAGTACTTC.

The V gene is TRBV28, the J gene TRBJ1-1, with no clear D. Trimming cost V 2 bases and J 1 base, with 5 bases left between them. Germline lookup yields CDR1 MDHEN and CDR2 SYDVKM. The CDR3 contains 13 residues. CDR3 bases: TGTGCCAGCAGTTTAAAGCAGAACACTGAAGCTTTCTTT. It yields the protein CASSLKQNTEAFF.

J is TRBJ1-5 and V is TRBV7-8, with 8 bases identical to TRBD1. With 2 bases clipped from V and 2 bases from J, the junction kept 14 bases outside the gene matches. The CDR3 has 19 residues. CDR1 and CDR2 (germline): SGHVS, FQNEAQ. The CDR3 spells CASSLFVGTGRSGNQPQHF. As DNA, the CDR3 is TGTGCCAGCAGCTTATTTGTCGGGACAGGCAGAAGTGGCAATCAGCCCCAGCATTTT. Full variable domain (missing parts from reference TRBV7-8 and TRBJ1-5): GAGVSQSPRYKVAKRGQDVALRCDPISGHVSLFWYQQALGQGPEFLTYFQNEAQLDKSGLPSDRFFAERPEGSVSTLKIQRTQQEDSAVYLCASSLFVGTGRSGNQPQHFGDGTRLSIL.

The rearrangement uses TRBV29-1 and TRBJ1-2; 7 nucleotides line up with TRBD1. This CDR3 region has 14 residues. Germline V gene lookup returns CDR1 SQVTM and CDR2 ANQGSEA. Trimming at V came to 7 bases and at J to 4 bases, leaving 12 bases not matched to a gene. CDR3 DNA: TGCAGCGCCCCGGACCGGGACAGCCCCTATGGCTACACCTTC. Translation gives CSAPDRDSPYGYTF.

The rearrangement links TRBV12-2 to TRBJ2-1; TRBD2 reflects the table's D call only, with no check against the DNA. TRBV12-2 is termed a pseudogene. The CDR3 loop spans 14 amino acids. The chain's CDR3 is CASRLASGKREWFF. CDR3 in DNA: TGTGCAAGTCGCTTAGCGAGTGGTAAGCGGGAGTGGTTCTTC.

This chain joins TRBV7-3 and TRBJ2-1, with D perhaps TRBD2 (6 bases). With 5 bases removed from V and 2 bases from J, the gap between germline ends came to 10 bases. CDR1 is SGHTA, CDR2 FQGTGA, per germline. This CDR3 comprises 14 residues. The CDR3 sequence is CASSPGGPYNEQFF. The CDR3 coding sequence is TGTGCCAGCAGCCCCGGGGGACCCTACAATGAGCAGTTCTTC.

V and J are TRBV4-1 and TRBJ2-4; D is undetermined. Germline V gives CDR1 MGHRA, CDR2 YSYEKL. Trimming stripped 1 base from V and 5 bases from J, with 12 bases between. This CDR3 is 15 amino acids long. For the CDR3, the DNA is TGCGCCAGCAGCCAAGTTAACAGAAAAGAAAACATTCAGTACTTC. This sequence encodes CASSQVNRKENIQYF.

The genes are TRBV6-5 and TRBJ2-1, with D unresolved. This CDR3 is built from 16 residues. The V end lost 0 bases, the J end lost 4 bases, and 13 bases lay between the germline ends. Per the germline V gene, CDR1 is MNHEY and CDR2 is SVGAGI. As DNA, the CDR3 is TGTGCCAGCAGTTACTCTCTATCGCGCTCTTACAATGAGCAGTTCTTC. Translating it yields CASSYSLSRSYNEQFF.